Each of the 27 T cell receptor beta chains below was sequenced from the same sample in a study of blood T cell repertoires in COVID-19. Sequencing used immunoSEQ multiplex PCR; TCRdb keeps in-frame clones, though not all of them. The sample includes more than 70,000 clones, 82% of them seen just once. The sample consisted of peripheral blood. These receptors originate from a human donor in a cohort sampled during active COVID-19.

On this clone itself: Germline is not matched at one junction end, which may reflect a read error. V usage is TRBV23-1 and J usage is TRBJ1-1; the D is unclear. TRBV23-1 is given ORF status, its function remaining uncertain. The CDR3 has 13 amino acids. The CDR3 nucleotides are TGCGCCAGCAGTCGCGGGGAGGGCACTAAAGCTTTCTTT. Translation: CASSRGEGTKAFF.

The chain couples TRBV30 to TRBJ1-2; 7 bases line up with TRBD1. Germline values: CDR1 GTSNPN, CDR2 SVGIG (reference sequence). The length of the CDR3 is 13 residues. The trim removed 0 bases at V and 7 bases at J, leaving 5 bases unmatched. CDR3 sequence (DNA): TGTGCCTGGAGTGTACAGGGGCAGGTTGGCTACACCTTC. This encodes CAWSVQGQVGYTF.

The gene calls are TRBV5-4 and TRBJ2-3, with 10 bases identical to TRBD1. This CDR3 contains 16 residues. Germline CDR1 SGHNT, CDR2 YYREEE (reference sequence). The junction had 7 bases not matched to a gene; V was cut back by 1 base and J by 5 bases. The DNA of the CDR3 is TGTGCCAGCAGCTTGAGTCCCGGGACAGGGGTAGATACGCAGTATTTT. Residues: CASSLSPGTGVDTQYF.

The chain combines TRBV5-1 with TRBJ1-6; perhaps TRBD1 as D (5 bases). The CDR3 totals 14 residues. The V gene lost 0 bases and the J gene lost 10 bases, with 11 bases spanning the gap. Germline V CDR1 and CDR2: SGHRS, YFSETQ. CDR3 sequence: CASSLEGPRSPLHF. The CDR3 region has the DNA TGCGCCAGCAGCTTGGAGGGGCCACGGTCACCCCTCCACTTT.

The V and J genes are TRBV5-8 and TRBJ1-4, with TRBD1 identical over 10 bases. This CDR3 is 16 amino acids long. Germline CDR1 is SGHTS and CDR2 is YDEGEE. Trimming cost V 2 bases and J 6 bases; bases outside gene matches: 7. The CDR3 DNA reads TGTGCCAGCAGCTTACAGGGACAGGGGACGCATGAAAAACTGTTTTTT. This gives the protein CASSLQGQGTHEKLFF.

This chain joins TRBV3-1 (or the pseudogene TRBV3-2) and TRBJ2-5; D perhaps matches TRBD2 (5 bases). With 1 base removed from V and 5 bases from J, the gap between germline ends came to 5 bases. The CDR3 extends over 12 amino acids. Germline CDR1 LGHDT, CDR2 YNNKEL (reference sequence). CDR3 nucleotide sequence: TGTGCCAGCAGCCAAGGAGGGGAGACCCAGTACTTC. Its protein is CASSQGGETQYF.

The chain is built from TRBV7-8 and TRBJ1-4; tentative D call: TRBD1 (6 bases). The V gene's germline CDR1 is SGHVS and CDR2 FQNEAQ. V shed 2 bases and J shed 8 bases, with 18 bases lying between them. This CDR3 is built from 16 residues. The CDR3 spells CASSLRPRGYQEKLFF. CDR3 DNA sequence: TGTGCCAGCAGCTTACGGCCTAGGGGGTATCAGGAAAAACTGTTTTTT.

This chain links TRBV6-1 with TRBJ2-3; D gene uncertain. The CDR3 length is 15 residues. Trimming stripped 2 bases from V and 2 bases from J, with 11 bases between. Germline V gene data show CDR1 as MNHNS and CDR2 as SASEGT. CDR3 in amino acids: CASSETRFSTDTQYF. Here the CDR3 DNA reads TGTGCCAGCAGTGAAACCAGGTTCTCCACAGATACGCAGTATTTT.

The V gene is TRBV25-1, the J gene TRBJ1-3; D is ambiguous. The CDR3 loop spans 14 amino acids. In germline, CDR1 is MGHDK, CDR2 SYGVNS. Trimming stripped 5 bases from V and 2 bases from J, with 10 bases between. As DNA, the CDR3 is TGTGCCAGCAGTCCCTCCCTTGCTGGAAACACCATATATTTT. This codes for CASSPSLAGNTIYF. Full variable domain (missing parts from reference TRBV25-1 and TRBJ1-3): EADIYQTPRYLVIGTGKKITLECSQTMGHDKMYWYQQDPGMELHLIHYSYGVNSTEKGDLSSESTVSRIRTEHFPLTLESARPSHTSQYLCASSPSLAGNTIYFGEGSWLTVV.

V is TRBV18 and J is TRBJ1-5, with a weak D call TRBD1 (5 bases). From germline, CDR1 is KGHSH and CDR2 LQKENI. The CDR3 is 13 residues long. V gave up 4 bases and J gave up 12 bases, with 16 bases separating them. In nucleotides, the CDR3 is TGTGCCAGCTCACTCACACGGTCGGGGGACCAGCATTTT. Translated, it gives CASSLTRSGDQHF. The complete variable domain, with remaining parts taken from reference TRBV18 and TRBJ1-5, reads NAGVMQNPRHLVRRRGQEARLRCSPMKGHSHVYWYRQLPEEGLKFMVYLQKENIIDESGMPKERFSAEFPKEGPSILRIQQVVRGDSAAYFCASSLTRSGDQHFGDGTRLSIL.

The gene calls are TRBV30 and TRBJ1-6; 7 nucleotides match TRBD1. The trim removed 2 bases at V and 7 bases at J, leaving 5 bases unmatched. Germline CDR1 is GTSNPN and CDR2 is SVGIG (reference sequence). The CDR3 is 14 amino acids. The CDR3 nucleotides are TGTGCCTGGAGTACCGGGACAGAGAATTCACCCCTCCACTTT. It specifies CAWSTGTENSPLHF.

This chain uses TRBV3-1 (or the pseudogene TRBV3-2) with TRBJ1-2, with 7 bases aligning to TRBD1. Looked up from germline, CDR1 is LGHDT and CDR2 is YNNKEL (reference sequence). The CDR3 runs 15 residues. V lost 2 bases and J lost 3; bases outside the gene matches: 6. CDR3 residues: CASSQYRGFDYGYTF. DNA for the CDR3: TGTGCCAGCAGCCAATACAGGGGCTTCGACTATGGCTACACCTTC.

The rearrangement joins TRBV5-4 to TRBJ2-7; TRBD1 might be the D (5 bases). Trimming cost V 5 bases and J 3 bases, with 12 bases left between them. The CDR3 is 13 amino acids. The germline CDR1 and CDR2 sequences are SGHNT and YYREEE (reference sequence). The CDR3 region has the DNA TGTGCCAGCAGAAACCAGGGCGGCTACGAGCAGTACTTC. Translation gives CASRNQGGYEQYF.

The chain is built from TRBV7-8 and TRBJ2-7; 7 bases line up with TRBD1. This CDR3 is 14 amino acids long. Germline-derived CDR1 and CDR2 are SGHVS and FQNEAQ. The ends lost 5 bases at V and 1 base at J; junction bases unmatched: 5. CDR3 in amino acids: CASSPGQPSYEQYF. As DNA, the CDR3 is TGTGCCAGCAGCCCGGGACAGCCATCCTACGAGCAGTACTTC.

The rearrangement uses TRBV7-8 and TRBJ2-1; 8 bases agree with TRBD1. Germline V gene sequence: CDR1 SGHVS, CDR2 FQNEAQ. The V gene end was trimmed by 5 bases and the J gene end by 2 bases; junction bases not matched to a gene: 8. The length of the CDR3 is 16 residues. The CDR3 region is CASSHLGGQAYNEQFF. CDR3 nucleotides: TGTGCCAGCAGCCATTTAGGGGGACAGGCCTACAATGAGCAGTTCTTC.

The chain couples TRBV6-5 to TRBJ2-3; 8 bases line up with TRBD2. J was trimmed by 2 bases and V by 4 bases; bases with no gene match: 8. The germline CDR1 and CDR2 sequences are MNHEY and SVGAGI. The CDR3 runs to 16 residues. This CDR3 reads CASSSWAGGVTDTQYF. In DNA form, the CDR3 reads TGTGCCAGCAGTTCATGGGCGGGGGGAGTCACAGATACGCAGTATTTT.

The chain employs TRBV10-3 and TRBJ2-3; 9 bases are shared with TRBD2. The CDR3 is made up of 15 amino acids. V lost 0 bases and J lost 4; bases outside the gene matches: 2. Germline V gene lookup returns CDR1 ENHRY and CDR2 SYGVKD. The CDR3 bases are TGTGCCATCAGTGAGTCGCGGGGGGGGCCAGATACGCAGTATTTT. It translates to CAISESRGGPDTQYF.

This clone was seen just once. The chain links TRBV4-1 to TRBJ2-7; tentatively, D is TRBD2 (5 bases). The V end was cut by 0 bases, the J end by 4 bases, with 16 bases between. Germline CDR1 reads MGHRA; CDR2 reads YSYEKL. The CDR3 length is 16 residues. This CDR3 reads CASSQDLSPRGYEQYF. CDR3 in DNA: TGCGCCAGCAGCCAAGATCTATCCCCCCGGGGTTACGAGCAGTACTTC.

The V and J genes are TRBV5-1 and TRBJ2-2; the D gene is possibly TRBD2 (5 bases). The ends were cut back, 1 base at V and 9 bases at J, with 10 bases in the middle. CDR3 length: 13 residues. CDR1 and CDR2 (germline): SGHRS, YFSETQ. This CDR3 is CASSLWGERELFF. CDR3 bases: TGCGCCAGCAGCTTGTGGGGAGAGAGGGAGCTGTTTTTT. Together with reference TRBV5-1 and TRBJ2-2, the CDR3 gives the full variable domain: KAGVTQTPRYLIKTRGQQVTLSCSPISGHRSVSWYQQTPGQGLQFLFEYFSETQRNKGNFPGRFSGRQFSNSRSEMNVSTLELGDSALYLCASSLWGERELFFGEGSRLTVL.

The chain has TRBV4-1 and TRBJ1-2; 10 nucleotides line up with TRBD1. The germline V gene encodes CDR1 MGHRA and CDR2 YSYEKL. The CDR3 length is 17 residues. Losses at the gene ends were 4 bases for V and 0 bases for J; bases not matched to a gene: 8. Written as DNA, the CDR3 is TGCGCCAGCAGCCTTCCGGGACAGGGGACCACTAACTATGGCTACACCTTC. Translated, it gives CASSLPGQGTTNYGYTF.

V gene TRBV4-2 combines with J gene TRBJ2-7; TRBD1 agrees at 7 bases. The ends lost 4 bases at V and 3 bases at J; junction bases unmatched: 6. The germline V gene has CDR1 LGHNA and CDR2 YNFKEQ. The CDR3 contains 14 residues. The DNA of the CDR3 is TGTGCCAGCAGCCTTATGGGACAGAGCTACGAGCAGTACTTC. Protein product: CASSLMGQSYEQYF.

The J gene is TRBJ2-6, the V gene TRBV19; D is possibly TRBD2 (7 bases). The CDR3 is 17 amino acids. Trimming pared 1 base from V and 2 bases from J, leaving 12 bases between. Germline CDR1 is LNHDA and CDR2 is SQIVND (reference sequence). For the CDR3, the DNA is TGTGCCAGTAGTATAGGTCGGGGGGCAGCTGGGGCCAACGTCCTGACTTTC. This encodes CASSIGRGAAGANVLTF.

This sequence joins TRBV5-1 and TRBJ2-3, with D perhaps TRBD1 (5 bases). V was cut by 4 bases and J by 4 bases, with 7 bases left in between. Germline V lookup: CDR1 SGHRS, CDR2 YFSETQ. The CDR3 sequence is 12 residues long. CDR3 nucleotides: TGCGCCAGCAGCCCCAGGGCAGATACGCAGTATTTT. Protein product: CASSPRADTQYF.

This clone has just a few counts. The V and J genes are TRBV12-3 or TRBV12-4 and TRBJ2-3; a weak D match, TRBD2 (7 bases). The CDR3 has 13 amino acids. V was pared by 6 bases and J by 6 bases, with 13 bases between. CDR3 DNA: TGTGCCAGCAGCGGGGGGCCGAGTGATACGCAGTATTTT. Translating gives CASSGGPSDTQYF.

The chain couples TRBV19 to TRBJ2-5, with 9 bases that match TRBD2. From germline, CDR1 is LNHDA and CDR2 SQIVND (reference sequence). The CDR3 has 14 residues. The V and J ends lost 5 bases and 4 bases, in that order; junction bases with no gene match: 5. CDR3 loop: CASSVGLAGETQYF. The CDR3 DNA is TGTGCCAGTAGTGTGGGACTAGCTGGAGAGACCCAGTACTTC.

This CDR3 is CASSYRGPTEAFF. The CDR3 nucleotides read TGTGCCAGCAGTTACAGGGGGCCCACTGAAGCTTTCTTT. The chain combines TRBV5-4 with TRBJ1-1, with 9 bases identical to TRBD1. The V gene end was trimmed by 5 bases and the J gene end by 4 bases; junction bases not matched to a gene: 3. The CDR3 has 13 residues. Germline V gene lookup returns CDR1 SGHNT and CDR2 YYREEE (reference sequence).

The V gene is TRBV7-6, the J gene TRBJ2-1; weak D call: TRBD1 (7 bases). V was trimmed by 1 base and J by 8 bases, leaving 15 bases between them. Germline V lookup: CDR1 SGHVS, CDR2 FNYEAQ. This CDR3 contains 15 residues. Here the CDR3 reads CASSLGQGGEDEQFF. For the CDR3, the DNA is TGTGCCAGCAGCTTAGGGCAGGGGGGTGAGGATGAGCAGTTCTTC.